This TCR beta chain was observed in a study of T cell repertoires in cytomegalovirus infection. TCRdb re-analysed the reads in MiXCR, keeping a single row per CDR3 protein. Of a few hundred thousand distinct CDR3 sequences in the sample, approximately 14% are singletons; the top ten hold 8.8%. Deletions cut 3 bases from V and 4 bases from J, with 12 bases between. The CDR3 totals 13 residues. The germline CDR1 and CDR2 sequences are DFQATT and SNEGSKA (reference sequence). A few counts support this clonotype. The sequence came from a human donor in good health (CMV status not recorded). Some clones in this sample may be carry-over from other donors' samples. The V gene is TRBV20-1, the J gene TRBJ2-5; no reliable D call. The sequenced sample consisted of PBMCs. CDR3 DNA: TGCAGTGCTAGGGTAGGACCTCCAGAGACCCAGTACTTC. Protein: CSARVGPPETQYF.